The entry that follows covers one T cell receptor beta chain sequence. For TCR beta, cDNA was produced by 5'RACE template switching with UMIs. TCRdb reprocessed the 5' RACE reads, with one entry per CDR3 protein and no DNA. The sample holds about 170,000 distinct CDR3 sequences. This specimen comes from a study of T cells expressing NK-cell markers. The CDR3 loop spans 15 amino acids. V and J are TRBV12-3 or TRBV12-4 and TRBJ2-1; TCRdb returns TRBD2, unconfirmable since there is no DNA. The sample taken for sequencing was blood T cells: a sorted CD56 or NKG2C T cell subset, CD4+ or CD8+ T cells, or bulk PBMC T cells (not recorded which). The TCR sequence derives from a man aged 18 to 69 in good health. CDR3 region: CASISSGGSYDEQFF.